This T cell receptor (beta chain) was documented in a study of T-cell reconstitution after alpha-beta-depleted transplantation in children. Unique molecular identifiers were used in preparing the TCRbeta library. One entry per CDR3 protein results from TCRdb running MiXCR on the PCR reads. The data contain 700,000 to 950,000 distinct CDR3 sequences, 16% of them singletons. The CDR3 runs 15 residues. V lost 6 bases to trimming and J lost 1 base, with 17 bases between them. CDR1 is SGHRS and CDR2 is YFSETQ in the germline V gene. Sequenced here: PBMCs, mostly from graft donor cells, sampled 360 days after TCRalphabeta/CD19-depleted stem cell transplant. The gene calls are TRBV5-1 and TRBJ2-7, with D uncertain. This receptor was identified in a male patient under 18 who had a stem cell transplant for acute lymphoblastic leukemia, so the T cells may come from the graft donor. The CDR3 sequence is CASTPIVGSSYEQYF. The CDR3 region has the DNA TGCGCCAGCACGCCCATTGTGGGCAGTTCCTACGAGCAGTACTTC.